This TCR beta chain was profiled in a study of T-cell memory formation after mild COVID-19. Study-wide background: Largely, the TCR clusters proved donor specific. Study outcomes and limitations: Most CD4+ clones that shrank were in CM and EM, while CD8+ ones turned up in EMRA. Second-wave clones peaking on day 37 lacked confirmed SARS-CoV-2 specificity. The appearance of some responding clones in pre-infection memory suggested that cross-reactive memory joined.

In regard to this clonotype: What it binds is not known.

MiXCR, run by TCRdb on the 5' RACE reads, gives a single entry per CDR3 protein. The sample records about 180,000 distinct CDR3 sequences, approximately 16% being singletons. The sample was PBMCs or a T cell subset sorted from them (not recorded which). This TCR derives from an adult woman who had mild COVID-19 (a few samples of this study predate the infection). Cell type and time point are not known.

As DNA, the CDR3 is TGTGCCAGCACCCTGGCGGGACTAGGCATCGCGGACTATGGCTACACCTTC. Translated: CASTLAGLGIADYGYTF. V gene TRBV3-1 combines with J gene TRBJ1-2; tentative D call: TRBD1 (5 bases). The CDR3 is 17 amino acids. Germline V gene lookup returns CDR1 LGHDT and CDR2 YNNKEL (reference sequence). With 7 bases removed from V and 3 bases from J, the gap between germline ends came to 24 bases.